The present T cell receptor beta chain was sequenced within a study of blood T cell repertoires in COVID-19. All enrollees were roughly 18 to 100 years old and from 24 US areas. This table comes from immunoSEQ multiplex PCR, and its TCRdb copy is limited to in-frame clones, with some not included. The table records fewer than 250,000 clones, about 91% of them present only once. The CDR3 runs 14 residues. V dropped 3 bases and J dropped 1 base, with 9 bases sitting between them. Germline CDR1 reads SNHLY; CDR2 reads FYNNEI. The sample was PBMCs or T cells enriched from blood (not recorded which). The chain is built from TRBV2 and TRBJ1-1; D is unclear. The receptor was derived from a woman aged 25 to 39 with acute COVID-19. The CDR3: CASSEREGNTEAFF. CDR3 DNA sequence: TGTGCCAGCAGTGAGAGGGAAGGGAACACTGAAGCTTTCTTT.